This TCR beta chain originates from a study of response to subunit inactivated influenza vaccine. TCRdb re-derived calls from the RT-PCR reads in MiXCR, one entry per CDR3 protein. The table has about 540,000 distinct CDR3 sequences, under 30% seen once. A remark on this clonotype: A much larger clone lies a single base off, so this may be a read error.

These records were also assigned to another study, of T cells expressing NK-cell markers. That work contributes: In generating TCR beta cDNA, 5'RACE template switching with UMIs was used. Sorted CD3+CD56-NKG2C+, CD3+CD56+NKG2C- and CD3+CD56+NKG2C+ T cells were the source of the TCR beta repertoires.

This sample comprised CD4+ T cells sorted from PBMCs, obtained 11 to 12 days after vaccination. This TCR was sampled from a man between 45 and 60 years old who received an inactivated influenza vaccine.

CDR3 residues: CASRPVSGANVLSF. The CDR3, as DNA: TGTGCCTCTCGACCGGTTTCTGGGGCCAACGTCCTGTCTTTC. This chain joins TRBV6-1 and TRBJ2-6, with D possibly matching TRBD1 (5 bases). This CDR3 region has 14 residues. The germline gives CDR1 MNHNS, CDR2 SASEGT.